The rows below give T cell receptor beta chains drawn from one sample of a study of blood T cell repertoires in COVID-19. Only in-frame clones appear in the TCRdb table, and some are missing; sequencing was by immunoSEQ multiplex PCR. The table lists 220,000 or so clones, around 87% of them singletons. The sequenced material came from peripheral blood. The receptors were gathered from a woman between 50 and 59 years old with COVID-19, enrolled during active disease. Each CDR3 is given with its conserved first and last residue. The D gene is left open where the match is weak.

>TRBV5-1|-|TRBJ2-3
CASSLAESADTQYF
>TRBV5-8|TRBD2|TRBJ2-5
CASSPGLAGGPRETQYF
>TRBV25-1|-|TRBJ2-1
CASSSAVAEQFF
>TRBV5-6|TRBD1|TRBJ2-1
CASSLGGPGTGNEQFF
>TRBV6-2/TRBV6-3|TRBD1|TRBJ1-2
CASSYAGQDVYGYTF
>TRBV13|-|TRBJ2-2
CASSRANTGELFF
>TRBV4-3|TRBD1|TRBJ2-7
CASSHAQGNYEQYF
>TRBV6-5|-|TRBJ1-5
CASRFNRDQPQHF
>TRBV9|TRBD2|TRBJ2-3
CASSVGLAASTDTQYF
>TRBV19|TRBD1|TRBJ1-5
CASSIGKPGQGARWNQPQHF
>TRBV19|TRBD1|TRBJ2-7
CASTRTGTSYEQYF
>TRBV5-6|-|TRBJ1-2
CASSLVNEVGYGYTF
>TRBV19|-|TRBJ2-3
CASRAPGWADTQYF
>TRBV2|-|TRBJ2-1
CASRGGARNEQFF
>TRBV5-1|-|TRBJ2-5
CASRLPEETQYF
>TRBV19|TRBD1|TRBJ2-7
CASSPGTGGTYEQYF
>TRBV29-1|TRBD1|TRBJ1-5
CSVTGEDSNQPQHF
>TRBV7-9|-|TRBJ2-7
CASSLGDLYEQYF
>TRBV3-1/TRBV3-2|TRBD2|TRBJ2-1
CASSPAGVYNEQFF
>TRBV7-2|TRBD2|TRBJ2-5
CASSPGTSGGVQETQYF
>TRBV5-4|-|TRBJ2-2
CASSRPGGRTGELFF
>TRBV7-6|-|TRBJ2-1
CASSTPGYEQFF
>TRBV5-1|TRBD1|TRBJ1-2
CASSSPTGNYGYTF
>TRBV7-2|-|TRBJ2-7
CASSPVSWGGSEQYF
>TRBV3-1/TRBV3-2|TRBD1|TRBJ1-4
CASSQFQEGDRADEKLFF
>TRBV28|-|TRBJ1-5
CASTPIGSQPQHF
>TRBV14|TRBD1|TRBJ1-5
CASSQDLSGTGGRSNQPQHF
>TRBV12-5|TRBD1|TRBJ1-2
CASGFTGTGSNGYTF
>TRBV20-1|-|TRBJ1-2
CSAWTGERYTF
>TRBV7-2|-|TRBJ1-1
CASSLGQFTEAFF
>TRBV10-1|-|TRBJ1-1
CASSEWGWGEAFF
>TRBV12-3/TRBV12-4|TRBD1|TRBJ1-2
CASSGTVYYGYTF
>TRBV2|-|TRBJ1-4
CASVGGENEKLFF
>TRBV11-3|-|TRBJ1-6
CASSKTEFNSPLHF
>TRBV5-6|-|TRBJ1-2
CASSSLPGYGYTF
>TRBV6-2/TRBV6-3|-|TRBJ1-5
CASSSLQGYNQPQHF
>TRBV5-1|TRBD1|TRBJ2-7
CASSSGQGLDEQYF
>TRBV27|TRBD1|TRBJ2-2
CASSWRGQGDGNTGELFF
>TRBV5-4|TRBD2|TRBJ2-3
CASSSARGGAETDTQYF
>TRBV7-2|-|TRBJ1-1
CASSYGTQNTEAFF